This T cell receptor (beta chain) was identified in a study of T cells in Graves' hyperthyroidism and ophthalmopathy. The wider study: Peripheral blood specimens were obtained at initial diagnosis, prior to any treatment. The study, taken as a whole, reports: Most thyroid-expanded clonotypes above 0.001 were also found in blood.

Amplified regions were TCR beta CDR3 sequences from RNA transcripts. The TCR CDR3 was amplified in a first-round RT-PCR using the HTBI primer set. TCRdb reanalysed the multiplex PCR reads using MiXCR and keeps one entry per CDR3 protein. The table lists around 700,000 distinct CDR3 sequences, about a third of them singletons. Unmatched junction bases numbered 14, after V lost 9 bases and J lost 6 bases. The germline V gene encodes CDR1 LNHDA and CDR2 SQIVND (reference sequence). The CDR3 runs to 18 residues. On this clonotype: Antigen: not known.

The study excluded patients with uncontrolled infection, other autoimmune disease, pregnancy or lactation. This receptor was taken from a woman in her forties with Graves' hyperthyroidism. This chain joins TRBV19 and TRBJ2-2; TRBD2 agrees at 15 bases. Sequenced material: blood. CDR3 in amino acids: CASHGGLAGGRLSGELFF. The DNA of the CDR3 is TGTGCCAGCCATGGTGGACTAGCGGGGGGGCGGCTCTCCGGGGAGCTGTTTTTT.